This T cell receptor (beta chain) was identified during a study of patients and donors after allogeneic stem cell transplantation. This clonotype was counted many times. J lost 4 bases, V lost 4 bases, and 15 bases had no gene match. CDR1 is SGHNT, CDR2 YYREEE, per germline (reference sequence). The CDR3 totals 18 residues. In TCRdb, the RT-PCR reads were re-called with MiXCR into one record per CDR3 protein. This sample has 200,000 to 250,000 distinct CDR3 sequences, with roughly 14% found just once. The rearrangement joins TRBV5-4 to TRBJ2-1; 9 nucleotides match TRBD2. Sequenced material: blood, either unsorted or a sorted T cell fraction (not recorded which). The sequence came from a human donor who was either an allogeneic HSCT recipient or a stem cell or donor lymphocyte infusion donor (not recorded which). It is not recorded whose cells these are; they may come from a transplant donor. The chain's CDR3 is CASSLGRPAGGSYNEQFF. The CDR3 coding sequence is TGTGCCAGCAGCCTGGGGCGGCCAGCGGGAGGCTCGTACAATGAGCAGTTCTTC.